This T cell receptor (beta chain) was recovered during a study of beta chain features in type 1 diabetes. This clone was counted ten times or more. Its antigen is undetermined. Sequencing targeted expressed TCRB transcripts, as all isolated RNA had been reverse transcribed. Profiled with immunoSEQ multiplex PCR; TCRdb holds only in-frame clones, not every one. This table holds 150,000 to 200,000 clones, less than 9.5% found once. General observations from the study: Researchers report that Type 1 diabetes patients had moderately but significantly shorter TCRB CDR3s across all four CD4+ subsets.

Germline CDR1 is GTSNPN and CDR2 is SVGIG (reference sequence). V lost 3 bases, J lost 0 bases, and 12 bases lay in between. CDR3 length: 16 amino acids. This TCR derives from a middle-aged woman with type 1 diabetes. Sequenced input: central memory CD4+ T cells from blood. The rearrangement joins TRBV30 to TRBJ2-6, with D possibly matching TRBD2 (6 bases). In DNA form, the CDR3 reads TGTGCCTGGAGCCGACTAGGGGACTCTGGGGCCAACGTCCTGACTTTC. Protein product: CAWSRLGDSGANVLTF.